This T cell receptor (beta chain) was recovered during a study of blood T cell repertoires in COVID-19. Study context: The cDNA or gDNA used as material had been derived from T cells, B-cell-depleted T cells, or PBMCs.

Sequencing was performed with immunoSEQ multiplex PCR; in TCRdb, only in-frame clones are kept and a portion is missing. The sample includes some 400,000 clones, roughly 80% of them seen just once. V lost 2 bases, J lost 8 bases, and 12 bases lay in between. This CDR3 has 13 residues. Per the germline V gene, CDR1 is KGHSH and CDR2 is LQKENI. The sequenced sample was peripheral blood. The V gene is TRBV18, the J gene TRBJ1-2; the D gene is possibly TRBD1 (6 bases). This clonotype was sampled from a human donor with acute or convalescent COVID-19. The donor label of this sample is uncertain. Written as DNA, the CDR3 is TGTGCCAGCTCACCAGGGGGGGCACAAGGCTACACCTTC. It encodes CASSPGGAQGYTF.